Each of the 21 T cell receptor beta chains below was sequenced from the same sample in a study of beta chain features in type 1 diabetes (dated by TCRdb to between 2018 and 2020). The library was generated by the immunoSEQ multiplex PCR assay. All of the isolated RNA was reverse transcribed with the High Capacity cDNA Reverse Transcription Kit, so expressed TCRB transcripts were sequenced. TCRdb holds this immuneACCESS table with in-frame rearrangements only. Some clones are missing; in checked studies, unresolved V genes explain under half, and the rest has no known cause. The sample profile shows under 300,000 clones; about 25% of them were found once. Roughly 4.1% of the sample goes to the ten largest clones. The sequenced sample consisted of central memory CD4+ T cells from blood. All receptors derive from a man younger than 45 in good health.

The chain uses TRBV11-2 and TRBJ2-5; 7 bases are a match to TRBD2. This CDR3 spans 13 amino acids. Germline lookup yields CDR1 SGHAT and CDR2 FQNNGV. V lost 3 bases to trimming and J lost 9 bases; unmatched junction nucleotides: 7. CDR3 residues: CASSLGLRDAQYF. As DNA, the CDR3 is TGTGCCAGCAGCTTGGGACTAAGGGATGCCCAGTACTTC.

A note on this clone: A much larger clonotype is one base distant, so this may be a read error. V usage is TRBV6-1 and J usage is TRBJ1-2; 9 bases match TRBD1. Trimming at V came to 6 bases and at J to 5 bases, leaving 7 bases not matched to a gene. This CDR3 has 14 amino acids. In germline, CDR1 is MNHNS, CDR2 SASEGT. The chain's CDR3 is CASSSGTGYYGYTF. The CDR3 nucleotides read TGTGCCAGCAGCTCCGGGACAGGGTATTATGGCTACACCTTC.

This clone was counted between two and nine times. This chain connects TRBV7-9 to TRBJ1-4; D gene unclear. V was shortened by 5 bases and J by 7 bases, with 17 bases between the two germline ends. The V gene's germline CDR1 is SEHNR and CDR2 FQNEAQ (reference sequence). The CDR3 is 15 residues long. CDR3 DNA: TGTGCCAGCAGCGTCAGCGTTAGTGGGAGTGAAAAACTGTTTTTT. As protein: CASSVSVSGSEKLFF.

This clone appeared many times. The chain is built from TRBV9 and TRBJ2-3; 7 nucleotides line up with TRBD2. The germline V gene encodes CDR1 SGDLS and CDR2 YYNGEE. Losses at the gene ends were 0 bases for V and 4 bases for J; bases not matched to a gene: 5. The CDR3 consists of 15 residues. DNA of the CDR3: TGTGCCAGCAGCGTAGTGGCCAGCGGGGCAGATACGCAGTATTTT. Its protein product is CASSVVASGADTQYF.

A few counts support this clone. The chain uses TRBV29-1 and TRBJ2-7; 11 bases fit TRBD1. This CDR3 is 13 amino acids long. Per germline, CDR1 SQVTM and CDR2 ANQGSEA. Trimming took 8 bases from V and 3 from J; bases not matched to a gene: 6. As DNA, the CDR3 is TGCAGCACCGCCGGGACAGGGGGCTACGAGCAGTACTTC. Amino acids: CSTAGTGGYEQYF.

The chain has TRBV5-1 and TRBJ2-1, with D unclear. Germline V lookup: CDR1 SGHRS, CDR2 YFSETQ. V was shortened by 0 bases and J by 5 bases, with 12 bases between the two germline ends. This CDR3 contains 15 residues. This chain's CDR3 is CASSLGDPRDNEQFF. The CDR3 region has the DNA TGCGCCAGCAGCTTGGGAGATCCTCGGGACAATGAGCAGTTCTTC.

This clone appeared a few times. The gene calls are TRBV5-6 and TRBJ2-7; D may be TRBD2 (5 bases). V lost 4 bases to trimming and J lost 0 bases, with 8 bases between them. Per germline, CDR1 SGHDT and CDR2 YYEEEE. There are 13 residues in the CDR3. The chain's CDR3 is CASSASPSYEQYF. The CDR3 DNA is TGTGCCAGCAGCGCTAGCCCCTCCTACGAGCAGTACTTC. Supplemented by reference TRBV5-6 and TRBJ2-7, the full variable domain reads DAGVTQSPTHLIKTRGQQVTLRCSPKSGHDTVSWYQQALGQGPQFIFQYYEEEERQRGNFPDRFSGHQFPNYSSELNVNALLLGDSALYLCASSASPSYEQYFGPGTRLTVT.

The chain carries TRBV5-6 and TRBJ2-7; TRBD2 matches at 8 bases. V gave up 4 bases and J gave up 5 bases; unmatched junction bases: 8. This CDR3 has 14 amino acids. Per germline, CDR1 SGHDT and CDR2 YYEEEE. The CDR3, as DNA: TGTGCCAGCAGCCCCCCGGGAGGGCGGCACGAGCAGTACTTC. It encodes CASSPPGGRHEQYF.

This clone came up a few times. At one end the junction does not follow the germline gene, possibly because of a read error. V usage is TRBV11-2 and J usage is TRBJ2-1; 7 bases line up with TRBD1. Germline V gives CDR1 SGHAT, CDR2 FQNNGV. The length of the CDR3 is 14 residues. This chain's CDR3 is CASSRGGSNNEQFF. The CDR3 coding sequence is TGTGCCAGCAGCCGAGGGGGCTCCAACAATGAGCAGTTCTTC.

With respect to this clone: Other DNA sequences in the sample encode the same CDR3. The chain recombines TRBV28 with TRBJ2-7; 7 bases match TRBD2. V trimming: 2 bases; J trimming: 4 bases; junction bases outside the gene matches: 5. Germline V gene sequence: CDR1 MDHEN, CDR2 SYDVKM. CDR3 length: 14 amino acids. The CDR3 DNA reads TGTGCCAGCAGTTTAGGGCTAGCGGAGTACGAGCAGTACTTC. It encodes CASSLGLAEYEQYF.

Only a few counts were recorded for this clone. The chain has TRBV2 and TRBJ2-5; D gene unclear. Per the germline V gene, CDR1 is SNHLY and CDR2 is FYNNEI. The CDR3 runs to 13 residues. Trimming stripped 4 bases from V and 1 base from J, with 7 bases between. The CDR3 here is CASSVNGQETQYF. DNA of the CDR3: TGTGCCAGCAGTGTTAACGGCCAAGAGACCCAGTACTTC.

This clone occurred a few times. The chain uses TRBV5-1 and TRBJ2-2, with TRBD1 as a possible D gene (5 bases). The CDR3 spans 15 residues. Trimming took 7 bases from V and 1 from J, leaving 14 bases between them. Germline CDR1 SGHRS, CDR2 YFSETQ. CDR3 sequence (DNA): TGCGCCAGCCGAAGAGGCGGACAGAACACCGGGGAGCTGTTTTTT. This encodes CASRRGGQNTGELFF.

The chain couples TRBV27 to TRBJ1-2, with a weak D call TRBD1 (5 bases). Per the germline V gene, CDR1 is MNHEY and CDR2 is SMNVEV (reference sequence). The CDR3 length is 13 residues. V dropped 0 bases and J dropped 3 bases, with 5 bases sitting between them. The CDR3 spells CASSLSRDYGYTF. CDR3 in DNA: TGTGCCAGCAGTTTATCCAGGGACTATGGCTACACCTTC.

This clone was observed a few times. The chain is built from TRBV2 and TRBJ2-3; D is perhaps TRBD2 (5 bases). The CDR3 is 15 residues long. Trimming removed 6 bases at V and 2 bases at J, with 15 bases between. CDR1 is SNHLY, CDR2 FYNNEI, per germline. The CDR3 sequence: CASRLDPSITDTQYF. The CDR3 DNA reads TGTGCCAGCAGACTTGACCCTAGCATCACAGATACGCAGTATTTT.

The chain employs TRBV29-1 and TRBJ2-3; tentative D call: TRBD2 (7 bases). The germline gives CDR1 SQVTM, CDR2 ANQGSEA. V lost 5 bases to trimming and J lost 6 bases, with 21 bases between them. The CDR3 has 15 residues. Here the CDR3 DNA reads TGCAGCGTTCTCCCTTATTTACAGGGAGGGGATACGCAGTATTTT. As protein: CSVLPYLQGGDTQYF.

This clone showed up just a few times. The chain joins TRBV9 to TRBJ2-1; 7 bases agree with TRBD2. The length of the CDR3 is 16 residues. Germline V gene sequence: CDR1 SGDLS, CDR2 YYNGEE. J was trimmed by 8 bases and V by 0 bases; bases with no gene match: 11. Here the CDR3 reads CASSVASGLVGDEQFF. The CDR3, as DNA: TGTGCCAGCAGCGTAGCTTCCGGACTAGTCGGGGATGAGCAGTTCTTC.

DNA for the CDR3: TGCAGCCTAGGGGGGGACACAGATACGCAGTATTTT. It codes for CSLGGDTDTQYF. The genes are TRBV29-1 and TRBJ2-3; perhaps TRBD2 as D (7 bases). V was shortened by 8 bases and J by 2 bases, with 11 bases between the two germline ends. Germline lookup yields CDR1 SQVTM and CDR2 ANQGSEA. The CDR3 runs to 12 residues.

Points on this clone: Other nucleotide sequences in the sample specify the same CDR3. The chain combines TRBV29-1 with TRBJ2-7, with a possible D match to TRBD2 (6 bases). Germline-derived CDR1 and CDR2 are SQVTM and ANQGSEA. V was shortened by 6 bases and J by 4 bases, with 16 bases between the two germline ends. CDR3 length equals 13 residues. CDR3 protein: CSVDPGANYEQYF. CDR3 DNA sequence: TGCAGCGTGGACCCGGGAGCTAATTACGAGCAGTACTTC.

This rearrangement joins TRBV2 to TRBJ2-7; 9 positions match TRBD1. With V trimmed by 11 bases and J by 0 bases, 11 bases remained unmatched. Germline V gene lookup returns CDR1 SNHLY and CDR2 FYNNEI. This CDR3 has 15 amino acids. The CDR3 here is CAGQGTGSLSYEQYF. CDR3 bases: TGTGCCGGCCAGGGGACAGGGTCTCTCTCCTACGAGCAGTACTTC.

The sample holds a few counts of this clone. The chain recombines TRBV30 with TRBJ2-3; 13 nucleotides match TRBD2. Germline loops: CDR1 GTSNPN, CDR2 SVGIG (reference sequence). V lost 7 bases to trimming and J lost 6 bases; unmatched junction nucleotides: 13. The CDR3 is made up of 16 amino acids. The CDR3 is CASQLLAGGPSDTQYF. In DNA, the CDR3 is TGTGCCTCCCAACTACTAGCGGGAGGGCCATCGGATACGCAGTATTTT.

The V gene is TRBV9, the J gene TRBJ2-1; TRBD2 aligns across 7 bases. CDR1 is SGDLS and CDR2 is YYNGEE in the germline V gene. The CDR3 length is 15 residues. The junction had 8 bases not matched to a gene; V was cut back by 4 bases and J by 4 bases. The CDR3 coding sequence is TGTGCCAGCAGCACCGGGACTACATCATACAATGAGCAGTTCTTC. It yields the protein CASSTGTTSYNEQFF.